The 29 T cell receptor beta chains below were found in one sample sequenced in a study of T cell responses to AZD1222 COVID-19 vaccine. The method was immunoSEQ multiplex PCR; TCRdb's version includes in-frame clones alone and lacks a portion of them. This table holds 110,000 to 150,000 clones, just over 90% found once. Here the sequenced sample was peripheral blood, taken on day 0 of AZD1222 vaccination. The receptors were gathered from an adult in good health.

CDR3: CASSYDRDYEQFF. As DNA, the CDR3 is TGTGCCAGCAGTTATGACAGGGACTATGAGCAGTTCTTC. The chain joins TRBV6-5 to TRBJ2-1; a weak D match, TRBD1 (7 bases). The CDR3 sequence is 13 residues long. Germline V gene sequence: CDR1 MNHEY, CDR2 SVGAGI. Trimming shortened V by 3 bases and J by 8 bases, and 11 bases separated the two germline ends.

The V gene is TRBV11-2, the J gene TRBJ2-1, with a tentative D call TRBD1 (6 bases). The CDR3 spans 14 residues. Trimming removed 5 bases from V and 6 bases from J, with 14 bases in between. Germline lookup yields CDR1 SGHAT and CDR2 FQNNGV. In DNA, the CDR3 is TGTGCCAGCAGCCCTGAGCAGGGGATCAATGAGCAGTTCTTC. As protein: CASSPEQGINEQFF.

V gene TRBV4-1 combines with J gene TRBJ1-5; a weak D match, TRBD1 (6 bases). This CDR3 contains 14 residues. The germline gives CDR1 MGHRA, CDR2 YSYEKL. Trimming took 6 bases from V and 4 from J, leaving 13 bases between them. As DNA, the CDR3 is TGCGCCAGCAGGTACAGGGTTGGAAATCAGCCCCAGCATTTT. This sequence encodes CASRYRVGNQPQHF.

The rearrangement links TRBV7-9 to TRBJ1-1; D is unclear. V gave up 6 bases and J gave up 4 bases, with 12 bases separating them. CDR3 size: 13 residues. Germline V gene data show CDR1 as SEHNR and CDR2 as FQNEAQ (reference sequence). In DNA, the CDR3 is TGTGCCAGCAGACTCTTGGAAGGCACTGAAGCTTTCTTT. Encoded protein: CASRLLEGTEAFF.

This chain joins TRBV2 and TRBJ2-1; D is uncertain. The germline V gene encodes CDR1 SNHLY and CDR2 FYNNEI. This CDR3 spans 15 amino acids. Trimming removed 5 bases from V and 1 base from J, with 12 bases in between. This CDR3 is CASSLRLGSYNEQFF. CDR3 nucleotide sequence: TGTGCCAGCAGTCTCAGGTTAGGGTCCTACAATGAGCAGTTCTTC.

The chain recombines TRBV27 with TRBJ1-3; possible D gene TRBD1, 5 bases. CDR1 and CDR2 (germline): MNHEY, SMNVEV (reference sequence). V was shortened by 2 bases and J by 3 bases, with 11 bases between the two germline ends. The CDR3 totals 15 residues. CDR3 amino acids: CASSLGVDSGNTIYF. The CDR3 region has the DNA TGTGCCAGCAGTTTAGGGGTAGACAGTGGAAACACCATATATTTT.

V gene TRBV3-1 (or the pseudogene TRBV3-2) combines with J gene TRBJ1-1, with no clear D. Trimming left V 4 bases short and J 4 bases short, with 16 bases between. This CDR3 has 15 amino acids. The germline CDR1 and CDR2 sequences are LGHDT and YNNKEL (reference sequence). This chain's CDR3 is CASSPTMTRGTEAFF. CDR3 in DNA: TGTGCCAGCAGCCCCACGATGACTCGAGGCACTGAAGCTTTCTTT.

The CDR3 is CASRRLTGELFF. In nucleotides, the CDR3 is TGTGCCAGCAGAAGACTCACCGGGGAGCTGTTTTTT. The V call is TRBV12-3 or TRBV12-4, the J call TRBJ2-2; D uncertain. This CDR3 has 12 amino acids. The V gene lost 6 bases and the J gene lost 4 bases, with 6 bases spanning the gap.

This chain joins TRBV7-6 and TRBJ2-7; the match to TRBD2 covers 10 bases. Germline CDR1 SGHVS, CDR2 FNYEAQ. The CDR3 is 13 residues long. Trimming at V came to 2 bases and at J to 13 bases, leaving 8 bases not matched to a gene. CDR3 coding DNA: TGTGCCAGCAGCTTAACCATCGGGACTAGCGCATACTTC. Its protein product is CASSLTIGTSAYF.

The V call is TRBV2, the J call TRBJ1-5, with 7 positions matching TRBD1. CDR3 length: 14 residues. Unmatched junction bases numbered 3, after V lost 1 base and J lost 6 bases. Germline values: CDR1 SNHLY, CDR2 FYNNEI. CDR3 bases: TGTGCCAGCAGTGAAGGGGCAGGGGGTCAGCCCCAGCATTTT. This sequence encodes CASSEGAGGQPQHF. Combining the CDR3 with reference TRBV2 and TRBJ1-5 gives the whole variable domain EPEVTQTPSHQVTQMGQEVILRCVPISNHLYFYWYRQILGQKVEFLVSFYNNEISEKSEIFDDQFSVERPDGSNFTLKIRSTKLEDSAMYFCASSEGAGGQPQHFGDGTRLSIL.

V usage is TRBV7-8 and J usage is TRBJ1-1; 8 bases are shared with TRBD1. Trimming at V came to 4 bases and at J to 3 bases, leaving 7 bases not matched to a gene. The CDR3 loop spans 15 amino acids. Germline loops: CDR1 SGHVS, CDR2 FQNEAQ. This CDR3 is CASSSWTGWHTEAFF. CDR3 nucleotide sequence: TGTGCCAGCAGCTCCTGGACAGGGTGGCACACTGAAGCTTTCTTT.

This clone is a singleton in its sample. In nucleotides, the CDR3 is TGTGCCAGCAGTGACCCGGCGGGGAGCTCCTACAATGAGCAGTTCTTC. Protein product: CASSDPAGSSYNEQFF. The gene calls are TRBV2 and TRBJ2-1; D might be TRBD2 (6 bases). This CDR3 region has 16 residues. Germline V gene sequence: CDR1 SNHLY, CDR2 FYNNEI. Trimming pared 3 bases from V and 0 bases from J, leaving 12 bases between.

This chain links TRBV7-9 with TRBJ2-4; D may correspond to TRBD1 or TRBD2 (5 bases each). Per germline, CDR1 SEHNR and CDR2 FQNEAQ (reference sequence). The CDR3 has 13 residues. V gave up 2 bases and J gave up 8 bases, with 10 bases separating them. The CDR3 DNA reads as TGTGCCAGCAGCTTACGAGGGGCGGACATTCAGTACTTC. The encoded protein is CASSLRGADIQYF.

J is TRBJ2-5 and V is TRBV6-5; D unclear. Trimming removed 2 bases at V and 4 bases at J, with 5 bases between. Germline assignment: CDR1 MNHEY and CDR2 SVGAGI. This CDR3 contains 12 residues. CDR3 nucleotide sequence: TGTGCCAGCAGTTACCCAGGAGAGACCCAGTACTTC. Translated, it gives CASSYPGETQYF.

The chain couples TRBV2 to TRBJ1-2; D gene uncertain. The CDR3 sequence is 15 residues long. In germline, CDR1 is SNHLY, CDR2 FYNNEI. Trimming stripped 8 bases from V and 8 bases from J, with 24 bases between. As DNA, the CDR3 is TGTGCCAGCGAAGCTGTACAGACATCCTCGGGAGGCTACACCTTC. Translating it yields CASEAVQTSSGGYTF.

The chain is built from TRBV30 and TRBJ1-2; D unclear. Between the trimmed V and J ends, which lost 2 bases and 7 bases, there was a span of 8 bases. This CDR3 is built from 11 residues. Per the germline V gene, CDR1 is GTSNPN and CDR2 is SVGIG (reference sequence). Written as DNA, the CDR3 is TGTGCCTGGAGTACCGGACTTGGCTACACCTTC. This sequence encodes CAWSTGLGYTF.

The gene calls are TRBV7-9 and TRBJ1-1; 7 bases map to TRBD1. The CDR3 contains 12 residues. Germline values: CDR1 SEHNR, CDR2 FQNEAQ (reference sequence). V lost 5 bases to trimming and J lost 6 bases; unmatched junction nucleotides: 3. CDR3 coding DNA: TGTGCCAGCAGCCAAGGGGGCCCTGAAGCTTTCTTT. Amino acids: CASSQGGPEAFF.

CDR3 nucleotide sequence: TGCGCCAGCAGCCTACCCGGGACAGGGAATGGCTACACCTTC. Its protein is CASSLPGTGNGYTF. V usage is TRBV4-1 and J usage is TRBJ1-2, with 9 bases identical to TRBD1. This CDR3 is 14 amino acids long. V lost 4 bases to trimming and J lost 6 bases; unmatched junction nucleotides: 6. Germline V lookup: CDR1 MGHRA, CDR2 YSYEKL.

This clone appeared once. The chain is built from TRBV18 and TRBJ2-7; 7 positions agree with TRBD1. From germline, CDR1 is KGHSH and CDR2 LQKENI. V lost 8 bases and J lost 0; bases outside the gene matches: 10. This CDR3 region has 15 residues. In DNA form, the CDR3 reads TGTGCCAGCGCCGACAGGGTTGCGCTCTCCTACGAGCAGTACTTC. This encodes CASADRVALSYEQYF. Combining the CDR3 with reference TRBV18 and TRBJ2-7 gives the whole variable domain NAGVMQNPRHLVRRRGQEARLRCSPMKGHSHVYWYRQLPEEGLKFMVYLQKENIIDESGMPKERFSAEFPKEGPSILRIQQVVRGDSAAYFCASADRVALSYEQYFGPGTRLTVT.

The chain employs TRBV12-2 and TRBJ2-6; the table's D call, TRBD1, was not checked against the DNA. TRBV12-2 is labeled a pseudogene. CDR3 length: 20 amino acids. The CDR3 coding sequence is TGTGCAAGTCGCTCCCCAAAACCGAGACAGGCCTTCTCTGGGGCCAACGTCCTGACTTTC. It specifies CASRSPKPRQAFSGANVLTF.

J is TRBJ1-2 and V is TRBV6-6, with D tentatively TRBD1 (5 bases). Germline values: CDR1 MNHNY, CDR2 SVGAGI (reference sequence). The CDR3 is 14 amino acids. V lost 11 bases and J 2 bases, leaving 18 bases between the germline ends. The CDR3 loop is CACRAPGRNYGYTF. The DNA of the CDR3 is TGTGCCTGTCGGGCCCCGGGACGAAACTATGGCTACACCTTC.

The chain couples TRBV7-9 to TRBJ2-5; D is ambiguous. The CDR3 loop spans 12 amino acids. V lost 1 base and J lost 4, with 4 bases in between. Germline V gene sequence: CDR1 SEHNR, CDR2 FQNEAQ (reference sequence). For the CDR3, the DNA is TGTGCCAGCAGCTTAGGGCTAGAGACCCAGTACTTC. Translated, it gives CASSLGLETQYF.

The chain is built from TRBV27 and TRBJ1-3; D call uncertain. Deletions cut 0 bases from V and 0 bases from J, with 6 bases between. Germline V lookup: CDR1 MNHEY, CDR2 SMNVEV (reference sequence). The CDR3 is 15 residues long. CDR3 DNA sequence: TGTGCCAGCAGTTTATCAGGTAGCTCTGGAAACACCATATATTTT. The encoded protein is CASSLSGSSGNTIYF.

The J gene is TRBJ2-1, the V gene TRBV7-3; 8 bases are shared with TRBD1. The J segment lost 5 bases and the V segment lost 4 bases, leaving 7 bases of the junction unmatched. The CDR3 runs 15 residues. Germline V gene sequence: CDR1 SGHTA, CDR2 FQGTGA. CDR3 nucleotide sequence: TGTGCCAGCAGCTCGACAGGGGCGTGGGACAATGAGCAGTTCTTC. Its protein is CASSSTGAWDNEQFF.

The J gene is TRBJ1-5, the V gene TRBV7-9; TRBD1 is a possible D gene (5 bases). Germline V gene lookup returns CDR1 SEHNR and CDR2 FQNEAQ (reference sequence). This CDR3 has 14 residues. Trimming took off 4 bases at V and 4 bases at J, with 11 bases between the two ends. CDR3 in DNA: TGTGCCAGCAGCTATGGGGCGAGTAATCAGCCCCAGCATTTT. It yields the protein CASSYGASNQPQHF.

The V gene is TRBV14, the J gene TRBJ2-1; D may be TRBD1 or TRBD2 (5 bases each). CDR3 length: 15 amino acids. Germline V gives CDR1 SGHDN, CDR2 FVKESK. Trimming removed 8 bases from V and 0 bases from J, with 14 bases in between. Written as DNA, the CDR3 is TGTGCCAGCCAGGGTCGGGGAAGCTCCTACAATGAGCAGTTCTTC. Translating gives CASQGRGSSYNEQFF.

The CDR3 region is CASVLGQGTFF. Written as DNA, the CDR3 is TGTGCCAGCGTCTTGGGACAGGGAACTTTCTTT. The chain employs TRBV12-3 or TRBV12-4 and TRBJ1-1, with 9 bases matching TRBD1. The CDR3 is 11 amino acids. V lost 8 bases to trimming and J lost 12 bases; unmatched junction nucleotides: 7.

The J gene is TRBJ2-1, the V gene TRBV2, with no clear D. Germline values: CDR1 SNHLY, CDR2 FYNNEI. There are 14 residues in the CDR3. Trimming shortened V by 5 bases and J by 2 bases, and 10 bases separated the two germline ends. The CDR3 loop is CASSPSTTYNEQFF. CDR3 DNA: TGTGCCAGCAGTCCGTCCACCACCTACAATGAGCAGTTCTTC. Full variable domain (outside the CDR3, taken from reference TRBV2 and TRBJ2-1): EPEVTQTPSHQVTQMGQEVILRCVPISNHLYFYWYRQILGQKVEFLVSFYNNEISEKSEIFDDQFSVERPDGSNFTLKIRSTKLEDSAMYFCASSPSTTYNEQFFGPGTRLTVL.

V usage is TRBV9 and J usage is TRBJ1-2; possible D gene TRBD1, 5 bases. The germline CDR1 and CDR2 sequences are SGDLS and YYNGEE. Between the trimmed V and J ends, which lost 4 bases and 8 bases, there was a span of 15 bases. This CDR3 comprises 13 residues. CDR3 bases: TGTGCCAGCAGCCCAAGTTGGGGGGAAGGCTACACCTTC. It encodes CASSPSWGEGYTF.